What follows describes a single T cell receptor beta chain. The CDR3 spans 14 residues. CDR1 and CDR2 from the germline V gene are SQVTM and ANQGSEA. Trimming pared 1 base from V and 11 bases from J, leaving 20 bases between. The data derive from a study of blood T cell repertoires in COVID-19. Study in general: T cells, B-cell-depleted T cells, or PBMCs supplied cDNA or gDNA.

In the authors' methods: Amplification of reference gene primers was used by the study to estimate nucleated cell counts. Only in-frame clones appear in the TCRdb table, and some are missing; sequencing was by immunoSEQ multiplex PCR. V and J calls and clone size come straight from that table; D and trimming were deduced from the DNA. The sample lists a few hundred thousand clones, roughly four fifths occurring once. The sequence was collected from a man aged 40-49 years who had recovered from COVID-19. This rearrangement joins TRBV29-1 to TRBJ1-1, with a possible D match to TRBD1 (6 bases). Specimen: PBMCs or T cells enriched from blood (not recorded which). The CDR3 nucleotides are TGCAGCGTTGAAGGGAGTTCGGGGGGGCGGATCGCTTTCTTT. Amino acid sequence: CSVEGSSGGRIAFF.